This TCR beta chain was captured by sequencing in a study of CXCR3-negative and CXCR3-positive naive CD8 T cells. General study points: The study found more hydrophobic TRB CDR3s in CXCR3-positive naive cells than in CXCR3-negative naive cells.

The CDR3 has 13 amino acids. Germline-derived CDR1 and CDR2 are MNHEY and SVGAGI. On this clonotype itself: What it binds is not known.

Through 5' RACE with UMI labels, the TRB cDNA libraries were prepared. Each CDR3 protein gets one entry in TCRdb, which reprocessed the 5' RACE reads and gives no DNA. In all, the sample yields tens of thousands of distinct CDR3 sequences. This rearrangement joins TRBV6-5 to TRBJ1-5; TCRdb calls TRBD1, which cannot be checked without DNA. Specimen: naive CXCR3+ CD8+ T cells from blood. Subset here: CD45RO-CCR7+CD27+CD95- naive CD8+ T cells expressing CXCR3 (TNR3+). The sequence derives from a human donor in good health. Some clones in this sample may be carry-over from other donors' samples. This chain's CDR3 is CASRTGEAQPQHF.